The subject of this entry is one TCR beta chain. The CDR3 has 12 amino acids. Looked up from germline, CDR1 is MDHEN and CDR2 is SYDVKM. With 10 bases removed from V and 4 bases from J, the gap between germline ends came to 13 bases. This record comes from a study of blood T cells in healthy people across ages. The second PCR ran roughly 7 to 11 cycles with a sample-barcoded 5' primer and J-beta primers. TCRdb itself ran the 5' RACE reads through MiXCR, one entry per CDR3 protein. The data contain 750,000 to 950,000 distinct CDR3 sequences, roughly 28% of them singletons. These data also formed part of another study, on T cells of mothers and their children.

The sequence came from a woman aged 40-49 years in good health. What was sequenced was blood. The chain links TRBV28 to TRBJ1-2; D is ambiguous. CDR3 sequence reads: CATLPGPYGYTF. The CDR3 DNA follows: TGTGCCACCCTGCCCGGGCCCTATGGCTACACCTTC.